The 6 T cell receptor beta chains listed next were all sequenced from one sample in a study of OX40 agonist ivuxolimab in advanced cancers. Repertoires were generated with immunoSEQ multiplex PCR, while TCRdb's copy carries only in-frame clones and drops some. The repertoire holds under 40,000 clones, with less than 90% as singletons. The source was CD4+ or CD8+ T cells sorted from blood, collected in a trial of the OX40 agonist ivuxolimab. These receptors originate from an adult with an advanced solid tumor such as melanoma, head and neck, liver or kidney cancer.

The chain couples TRBV6-6 to TRBJ2-1, with TRBD2 identical over 8 bases. This CDR3 has 14 amino acids. V shed 6 bases, J shed 9 bases, and the junction held 10 bases outside the gene matches. Germline CDR1 and CDR2: MNHNY and SVGAGI (reference sequence). In nucleotides, the CDR3 is TGTGCCAGCAGCCCGTCAAGCGGGAGTGGTGAGCAGTTCTTC. Its protein product is CASSPSSGSGEQFF.

The gene calls are TRBV2 and TRBJ2-3, with 7 nucleotides matching TRBD2. The CDR3 has 16 amino acids. J gave up 0 bases and V 4 bases, and 7 bases lay outside the gene matches. From germline, CDR1 is SNHLY and CDR2 FYNNEI. The CDR3 reads CASSVGSSGSTDTQYF. CDR3 in DNA: TGTGCCAGCAGTGTAGGGTCTAGCGGTAGCACAGATACGCAGTATTTT.

V is TRBV5-5 and J is TRBJ2-7; no firm D call. CDR1 is SGHKS, CDR2 YYEKEE, per germline (reference sequence). The CDR3 consists of 12 residues. V was trimmed by 0 bases and J by 3 bases, leaving 4 bases between them. CDR3 coding DNA: TGTGCCAGCAGCTTGGCCGACTACGAGCAGTACTTC. Translation: CASSLADYEQYF.

V gene TRBV27 combines with J gene TRBJ2-7; D ambiguous. V lost 2 bases and J lost 7, with 15 bases in between. The germline V gene encodes CDR1 MNHEY and CDR2 SMNVEV (reference sequence). CDR3 length: 14 amino acids. The CDR3 sequence is CASSLAGRLQEQYF. CDR3 sequence (DNA): TGTGCCAGCAGTTTAGCCGGCAGGCTTCAAGAGCAGTACTTC.

This rearrangement joins TRBV28 to TRBJ1-2; D perhaps matches TRBD1 (5 bases). Germline V CDR1 and CDR2: MDHEN, SYDVKM. CDR3 size: 13 residues. V dropped 6 bases and J dropped 1 base, with 9 bases sitting between them. CDR3 loop: CASRETVNYGYTF. The CDR3 DNA follows: TGTGCCAGCAGAGAGACAGTTAACTATGGCTACACCTTC.

This chain connects TRBV15 to TRBJ2-1, with 9 bases that match TRBD1. This CDR3 has 17 residues. V lost 3 bases to trimming and J lost 7 bases; unmatched junction nucleotides: 13. Germline CDR1 reads LNHNV; CDR2 reads YYDKDF (reference sequence). The CDR3 spells CATSSQPTGQGRNEQFF. The CDR3 region has the DNA TGTGCCACCAGCAGTCAACCTACCGGACAGGGGAGGAATGAGCAGTTCTTC.